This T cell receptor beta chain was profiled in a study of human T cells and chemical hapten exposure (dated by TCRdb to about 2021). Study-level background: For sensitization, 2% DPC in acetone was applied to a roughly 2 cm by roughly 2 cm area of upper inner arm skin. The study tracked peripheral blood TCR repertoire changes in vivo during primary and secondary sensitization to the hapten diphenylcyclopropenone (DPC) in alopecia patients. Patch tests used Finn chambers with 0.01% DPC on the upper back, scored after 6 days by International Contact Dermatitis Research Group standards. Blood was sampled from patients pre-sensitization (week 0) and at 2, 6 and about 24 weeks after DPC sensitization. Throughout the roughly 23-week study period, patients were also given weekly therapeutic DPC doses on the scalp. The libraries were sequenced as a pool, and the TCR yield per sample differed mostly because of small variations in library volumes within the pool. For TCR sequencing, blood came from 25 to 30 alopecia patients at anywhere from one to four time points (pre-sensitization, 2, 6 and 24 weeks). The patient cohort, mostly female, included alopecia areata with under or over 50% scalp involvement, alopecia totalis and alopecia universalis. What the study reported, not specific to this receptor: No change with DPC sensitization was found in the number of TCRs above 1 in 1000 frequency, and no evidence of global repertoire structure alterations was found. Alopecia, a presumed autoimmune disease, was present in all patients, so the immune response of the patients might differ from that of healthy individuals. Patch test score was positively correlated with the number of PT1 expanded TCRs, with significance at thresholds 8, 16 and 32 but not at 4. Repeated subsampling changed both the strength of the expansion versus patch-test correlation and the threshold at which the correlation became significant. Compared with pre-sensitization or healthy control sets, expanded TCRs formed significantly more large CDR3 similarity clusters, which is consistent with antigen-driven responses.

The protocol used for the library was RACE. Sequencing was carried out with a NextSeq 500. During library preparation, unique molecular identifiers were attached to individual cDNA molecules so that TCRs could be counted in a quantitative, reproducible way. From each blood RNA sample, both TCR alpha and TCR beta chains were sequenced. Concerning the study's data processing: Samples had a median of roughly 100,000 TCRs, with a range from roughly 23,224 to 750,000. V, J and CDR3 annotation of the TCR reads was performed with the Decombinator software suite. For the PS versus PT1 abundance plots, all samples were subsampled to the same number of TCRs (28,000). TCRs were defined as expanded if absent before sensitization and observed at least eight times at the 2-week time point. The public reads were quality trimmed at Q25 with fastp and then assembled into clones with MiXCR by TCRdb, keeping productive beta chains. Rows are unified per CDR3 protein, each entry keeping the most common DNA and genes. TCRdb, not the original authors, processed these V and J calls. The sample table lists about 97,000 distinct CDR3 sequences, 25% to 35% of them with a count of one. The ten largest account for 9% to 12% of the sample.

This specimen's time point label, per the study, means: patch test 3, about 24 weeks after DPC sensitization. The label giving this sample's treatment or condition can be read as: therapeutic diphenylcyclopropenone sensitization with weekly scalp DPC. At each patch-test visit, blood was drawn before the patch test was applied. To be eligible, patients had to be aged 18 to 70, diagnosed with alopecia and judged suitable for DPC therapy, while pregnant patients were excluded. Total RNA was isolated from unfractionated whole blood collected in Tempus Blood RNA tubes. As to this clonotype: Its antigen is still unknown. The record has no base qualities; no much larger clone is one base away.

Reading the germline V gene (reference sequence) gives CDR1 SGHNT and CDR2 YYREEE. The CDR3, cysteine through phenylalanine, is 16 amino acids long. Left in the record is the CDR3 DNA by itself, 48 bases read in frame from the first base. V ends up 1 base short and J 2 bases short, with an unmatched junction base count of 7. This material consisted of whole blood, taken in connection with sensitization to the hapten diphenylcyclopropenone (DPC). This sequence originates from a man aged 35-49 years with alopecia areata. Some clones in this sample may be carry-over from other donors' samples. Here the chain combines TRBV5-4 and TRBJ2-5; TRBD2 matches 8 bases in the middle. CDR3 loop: CASSLSTGGPQETQYF. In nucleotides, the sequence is TGTGCCAGCAGCTTGTCGACGGGAGGGCCTCAAGAGACCCAGTACTTC.